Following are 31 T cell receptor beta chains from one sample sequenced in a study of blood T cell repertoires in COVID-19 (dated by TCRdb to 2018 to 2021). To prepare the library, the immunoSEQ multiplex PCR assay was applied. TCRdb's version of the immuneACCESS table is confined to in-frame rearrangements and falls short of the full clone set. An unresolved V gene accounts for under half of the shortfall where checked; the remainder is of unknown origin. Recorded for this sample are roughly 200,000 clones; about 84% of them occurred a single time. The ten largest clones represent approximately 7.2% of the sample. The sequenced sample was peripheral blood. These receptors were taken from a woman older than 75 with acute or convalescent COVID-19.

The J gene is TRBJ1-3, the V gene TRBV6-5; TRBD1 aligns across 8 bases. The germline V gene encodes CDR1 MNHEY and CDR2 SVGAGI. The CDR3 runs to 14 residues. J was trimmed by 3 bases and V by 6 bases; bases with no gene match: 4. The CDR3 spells CASSPDRVGNTIYF. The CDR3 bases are TGTGCCAGCAGCCCGGACAGGGTTGGAAACACCATATATTTT.

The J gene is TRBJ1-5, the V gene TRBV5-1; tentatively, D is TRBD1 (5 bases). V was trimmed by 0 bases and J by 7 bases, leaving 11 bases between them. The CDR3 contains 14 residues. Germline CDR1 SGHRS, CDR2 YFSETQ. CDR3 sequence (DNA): TGCGCCAGCAGCTTGGGGGTTGGGGGGCAGCCCCAGCATTTT. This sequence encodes CASSLGVGGQPQHF.

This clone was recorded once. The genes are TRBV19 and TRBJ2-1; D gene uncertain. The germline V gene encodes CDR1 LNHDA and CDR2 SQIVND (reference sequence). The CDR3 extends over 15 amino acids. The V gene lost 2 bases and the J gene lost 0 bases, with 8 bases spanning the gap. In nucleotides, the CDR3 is TGTGCCAGTAGTATATCTAGAGACTCCTACAATGAGCAGTTCTTC. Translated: CASSISRDSYNEQFF.

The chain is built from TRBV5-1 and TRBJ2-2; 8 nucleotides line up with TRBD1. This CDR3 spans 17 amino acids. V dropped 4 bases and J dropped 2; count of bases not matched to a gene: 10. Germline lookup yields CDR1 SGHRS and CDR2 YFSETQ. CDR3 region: CASSPRPDRVNTGELFF. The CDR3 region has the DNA TGCGCCAGCAGCCCAAGACCGGACAGGGTAAACACCGGGGAGCTGTTTTTT.

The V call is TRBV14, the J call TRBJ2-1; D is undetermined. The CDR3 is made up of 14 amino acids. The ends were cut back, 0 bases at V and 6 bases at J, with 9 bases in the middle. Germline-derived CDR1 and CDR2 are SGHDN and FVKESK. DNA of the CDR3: TGTGCCAGCAGCCAAGATCCACAGAGCAATGAGCAGTTCTTC. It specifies CASSQDPQSNEQFF. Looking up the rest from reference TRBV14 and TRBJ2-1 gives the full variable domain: EAGVTQFPSHSVIEKGQTVTLRCDPISGHDNLYWYRRVMGKEIKFLLHFVKESKQDESGMPNNRFLAERTGGTYSTLKVQPAELEDSGVYFCASSQDPQSNEQFFGPGTRLTVL.

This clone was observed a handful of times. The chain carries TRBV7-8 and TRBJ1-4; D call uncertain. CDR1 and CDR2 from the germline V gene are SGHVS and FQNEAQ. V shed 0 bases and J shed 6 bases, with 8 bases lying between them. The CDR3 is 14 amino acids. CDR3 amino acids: CASSLALTHEKLFF. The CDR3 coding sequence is TGTGCCAGCAGCTTAGCGCTGACTCATGAAAAACTGTTTTTT.

CDR3 in amino acids: CASKGGGTGWSSPYNEQFF. The CDR3 DNA reads as TGTGCCAGTAAAGGGGGCGGGACAGGGTGGAGTTCCCCCTACAATGAGCAGTTCTTC. This rearrangement joins TRBV19 to TRBJ2-1; 9 positions match TRBD1. The germline V gene has CDR1 LNHDA and CDR2 SQIVND (reference sequence). With V trimmed by 7 bases and J by 2 bases, 18 bases remained unmatched. There are 19 residues in the CDR3.

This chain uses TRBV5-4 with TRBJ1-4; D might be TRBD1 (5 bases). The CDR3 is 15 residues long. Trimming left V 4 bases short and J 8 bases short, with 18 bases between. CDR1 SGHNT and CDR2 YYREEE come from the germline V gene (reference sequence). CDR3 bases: TGTGCCAGCAGCGAAAGTAAGGGGCTAGGGGAAAAACTGTTTTTT. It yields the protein CASSESKGLGEKLFF. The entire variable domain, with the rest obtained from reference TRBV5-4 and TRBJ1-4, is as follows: ETGVTQSPTHLIKTRGQQVTLRCSSQSGHNTVSWYQQALGQGPQFIFQYYREEENGRGNFPPRFSGLQFPNYSSELNVNALELDDSALYLCASSESKGLGEKLFFGSGTQLSVL.

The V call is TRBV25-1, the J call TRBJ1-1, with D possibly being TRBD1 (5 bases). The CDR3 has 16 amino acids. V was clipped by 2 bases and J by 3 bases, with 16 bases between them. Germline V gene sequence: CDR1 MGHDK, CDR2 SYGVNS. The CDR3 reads CASSEEAGLLYTEAFF. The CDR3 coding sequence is TGTGCCAGCAGTGAAGAGGCAGGGCTTTTGTACACTGAAGCTTTCTTT.

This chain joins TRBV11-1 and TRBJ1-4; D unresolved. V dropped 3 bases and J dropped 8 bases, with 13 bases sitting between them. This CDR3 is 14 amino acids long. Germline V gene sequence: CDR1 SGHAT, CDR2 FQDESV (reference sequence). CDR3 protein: CASSLGGTGEKLFF. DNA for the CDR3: TGTGCCAGCAGCTTGGGAGGTACCGGGGAAAAACTGTTTTTT. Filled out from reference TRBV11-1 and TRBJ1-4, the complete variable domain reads EAEVAQSPRYKITEKSQAVAFWCDPISGHATLYWYRQILGQGPELLVQFQDESVVDDSQLPKDRFSAERLKGVDSTLKIQPAELGDSAMYLCASSLGGTGEKLFFGSGTQLSVL.

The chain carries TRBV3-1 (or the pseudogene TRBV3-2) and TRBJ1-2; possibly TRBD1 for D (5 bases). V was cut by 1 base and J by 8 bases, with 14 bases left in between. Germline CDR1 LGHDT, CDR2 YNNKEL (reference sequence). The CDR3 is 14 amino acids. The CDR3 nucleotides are TGTGCCAGCAGCCAAGGTCAGCAGGAGGGGGGCTACACCTTC. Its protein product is CASSQGQQEGGYTF.

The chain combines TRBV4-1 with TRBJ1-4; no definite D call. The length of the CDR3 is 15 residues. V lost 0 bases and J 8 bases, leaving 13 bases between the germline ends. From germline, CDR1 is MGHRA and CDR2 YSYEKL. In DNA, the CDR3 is TGCGCCAGCAGCCAAGATGTGGGAGGGCAGGAAAAACTGTTTTTT. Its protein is CASSQDVGGQEKLFF.

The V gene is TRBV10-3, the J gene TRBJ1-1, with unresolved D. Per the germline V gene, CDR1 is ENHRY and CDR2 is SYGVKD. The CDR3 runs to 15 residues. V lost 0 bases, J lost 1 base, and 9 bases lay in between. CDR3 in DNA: TGTGCCATCAGTGAGTCACAACAGCCGAACACTGAAGCTTTCTTT. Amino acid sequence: CAISESQQPNTEAFF.

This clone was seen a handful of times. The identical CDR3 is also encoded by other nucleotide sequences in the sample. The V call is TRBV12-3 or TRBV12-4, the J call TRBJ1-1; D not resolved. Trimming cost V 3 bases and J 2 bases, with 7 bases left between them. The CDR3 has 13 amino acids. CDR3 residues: CASSLVGNTEAFF. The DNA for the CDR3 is TGTGCCAGCAGTTTGGTGGGCAACACTGAAGCTTTCTTT.

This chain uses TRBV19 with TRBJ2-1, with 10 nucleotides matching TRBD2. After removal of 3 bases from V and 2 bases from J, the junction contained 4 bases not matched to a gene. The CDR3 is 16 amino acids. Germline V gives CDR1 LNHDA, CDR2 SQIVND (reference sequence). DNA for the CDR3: TGTGCCAGTAGTATGCATAGCGGGGGGCCCTACAATGAGCAGTTCTTC. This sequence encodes CASSMHSGGPYNEQFF.

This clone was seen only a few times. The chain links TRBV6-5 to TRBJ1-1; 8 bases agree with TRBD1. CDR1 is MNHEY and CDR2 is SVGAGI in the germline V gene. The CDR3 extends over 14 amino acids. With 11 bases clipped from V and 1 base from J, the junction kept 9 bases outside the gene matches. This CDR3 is CAVTGVAGNTEAFF. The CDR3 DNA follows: TGTGCCGTGACAGGGGTGGCTGGGAACACTGAAGCTTTCTTT.

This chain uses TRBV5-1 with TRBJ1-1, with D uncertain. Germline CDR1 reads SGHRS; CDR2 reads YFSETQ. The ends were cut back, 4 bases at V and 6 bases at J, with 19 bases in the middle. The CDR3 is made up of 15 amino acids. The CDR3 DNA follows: TGCGCCAGCAGCCTGGGAGCGGGAGGGTTCGCTGAAGCTTTCTTT. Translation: CASSLGAGGFAEAFF.

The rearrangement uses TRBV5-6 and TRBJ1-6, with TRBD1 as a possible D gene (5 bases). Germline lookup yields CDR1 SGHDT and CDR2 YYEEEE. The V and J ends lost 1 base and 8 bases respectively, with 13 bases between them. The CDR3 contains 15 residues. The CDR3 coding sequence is TGTGCCAGCAGCTTGCAAGGAGGAGGGGATTCACCCCTCCACTTT. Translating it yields CASSLQGGGDSPLHF.

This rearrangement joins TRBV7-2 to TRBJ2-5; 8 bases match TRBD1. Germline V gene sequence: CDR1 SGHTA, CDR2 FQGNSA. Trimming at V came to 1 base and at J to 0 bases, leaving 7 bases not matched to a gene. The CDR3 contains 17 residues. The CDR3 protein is CASSLGQGANYQETQYF. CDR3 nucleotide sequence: TGTGCCAGCAGCTTAGGGCAGGGGGCAAATTACCAAGAGACCCAGTACTTC.

CDR3 residues: CASSAAGAGVWTDTQYF. CDR3 bases: TGTGCCAGCAGCGCAGCCGGGGCGGGGGTTTGGACAGATACGCAGTATTTT. The chain has TRBV7-9 and TRBJ2-3, with 7 bases identical to TRBD2. The CDR3 consists of 17 residues. The V and J ends lost 5 bases and 3 bases, in that order; junction bases with no gene match: 14. Per the germline V gene, CDR1 is SEHNR and CDR2 is FQNEAQ (reference sequence).

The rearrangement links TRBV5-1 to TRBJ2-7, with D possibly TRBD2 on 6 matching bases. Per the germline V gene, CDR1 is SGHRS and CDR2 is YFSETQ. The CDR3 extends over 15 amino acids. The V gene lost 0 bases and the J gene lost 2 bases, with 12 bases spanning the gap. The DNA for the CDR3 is TGCGCCAGCAGCTTGGCCGGGACTTCCGCCTACGAGCAGTACTTC. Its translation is CASSLAGTSAYEQYF. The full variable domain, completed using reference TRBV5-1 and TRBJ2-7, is KAGVTQTPRYLIKTRGQQVTLSCSPISGHRSVSWYQQTPGQGLQFLFEYFSETQRNKGNFPGRFSGRQFSNSRSEMNVSTLELGDSALYLCASSLAGTSAYEQYFGPGTRLTVT.

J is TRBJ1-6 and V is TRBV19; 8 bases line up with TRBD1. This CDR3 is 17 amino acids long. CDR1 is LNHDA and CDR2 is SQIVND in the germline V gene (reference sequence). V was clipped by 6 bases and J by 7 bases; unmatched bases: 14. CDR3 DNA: TGTGCCAGTAGCCCTCAATCCACCCGGACAGGGAATTCACCCCTCCACTTT. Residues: CASSPQSTRTGNSPLHF.

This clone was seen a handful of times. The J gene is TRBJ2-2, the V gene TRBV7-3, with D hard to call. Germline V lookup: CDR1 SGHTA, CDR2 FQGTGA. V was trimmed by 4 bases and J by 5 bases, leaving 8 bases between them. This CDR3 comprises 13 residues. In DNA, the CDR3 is TGTGCCAGCAGCTCGTACTATACCGGGGAGCTGTTTTTT. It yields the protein CASSSYYTGELFF. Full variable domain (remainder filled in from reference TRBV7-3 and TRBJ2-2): GAGVSQTPSNKVTEKGKYVELRCDPISGHTALYWYRQSLGQGPEFLIYFQGTGAADDSGLPNDRFFAVRPEGSVSTLKIQRTERGDSAVYLCASSSYYTGELFFGEGSRLTVL.

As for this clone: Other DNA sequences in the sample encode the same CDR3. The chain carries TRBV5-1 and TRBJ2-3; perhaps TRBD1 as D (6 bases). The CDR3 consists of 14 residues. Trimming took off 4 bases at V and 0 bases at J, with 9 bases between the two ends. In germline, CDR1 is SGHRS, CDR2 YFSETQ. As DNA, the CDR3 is TGCGCCAGCAGCAGTGGACAGAGCACAGATACGCAGTATTTT. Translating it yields CASSSGQSTDTQYF.

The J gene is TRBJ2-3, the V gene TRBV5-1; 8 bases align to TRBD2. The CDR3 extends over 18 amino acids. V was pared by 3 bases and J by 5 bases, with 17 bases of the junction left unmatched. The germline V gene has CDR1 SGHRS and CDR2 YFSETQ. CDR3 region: CASSSPGGADSVQDTQYF. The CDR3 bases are TGCGCCAGCAGCTCCCCCGGGGGGGCCGATAGTGTTCAAGATACGCAGTATTTT.

CDR3 in amino acids: CASSQPSGSNDNEQFF. The DNA for the CDR3 is TGCGCCAGCAGTCAACCTAGCGGGAGTAACGACAATGAGCAGTTCTTC. The V gene is TRBV23-1, the J gene TRBJ2-1; 10 bases match TRBD2. TRBV23-1 is assigned to the ORF class and has an uncertain function. This CDR3 has 16 residues. V lost 2 bases to trimming and J lost 5 bases; unmatched junction nucleotides: 6.

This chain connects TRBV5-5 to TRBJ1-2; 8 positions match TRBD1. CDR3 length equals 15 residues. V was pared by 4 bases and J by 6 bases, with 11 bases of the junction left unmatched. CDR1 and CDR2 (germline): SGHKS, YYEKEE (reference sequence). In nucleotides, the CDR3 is TGTGCCAGCAGCCCGTGGAGACAGGGGACGGATGGCTACACCTTC. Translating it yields CASSPWRQGTDGYTF. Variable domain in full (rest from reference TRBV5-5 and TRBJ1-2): DAGVTQSPTHLIKTRGQQVTLRCSPISGHKSVSWYQQVLGQGPQFIFQYYEKEERGRGNFPDRFSARQFPNYSSELNVNALLLGDSALYLCASSPWRQGTDGYTFGSGTRLTVV.

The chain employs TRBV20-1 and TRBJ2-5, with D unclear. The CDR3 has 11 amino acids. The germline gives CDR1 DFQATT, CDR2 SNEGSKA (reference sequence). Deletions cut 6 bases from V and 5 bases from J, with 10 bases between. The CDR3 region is CSALPPETQYF. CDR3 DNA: TGCAGTGCCCTCCCCCCGGAGACCCAGTACTTC.

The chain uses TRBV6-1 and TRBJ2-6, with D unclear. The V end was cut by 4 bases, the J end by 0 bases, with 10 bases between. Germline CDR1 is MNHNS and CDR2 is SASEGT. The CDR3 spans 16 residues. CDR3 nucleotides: TGTGCCAGCAGTGCCTCACAGAGCTCTGGGGCCAACGTCCTGACTTTC. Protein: CASSASQSSGANVLTF.

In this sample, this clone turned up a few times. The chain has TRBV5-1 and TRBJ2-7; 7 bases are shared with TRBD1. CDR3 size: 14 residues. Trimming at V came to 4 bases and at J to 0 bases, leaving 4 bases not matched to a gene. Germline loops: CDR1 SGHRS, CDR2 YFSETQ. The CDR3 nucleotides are TGCGCCAGCAGCCTAGGGACAGACTCCTACGAGCAGTACTTC. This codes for CASSLGTDSYEQYF.

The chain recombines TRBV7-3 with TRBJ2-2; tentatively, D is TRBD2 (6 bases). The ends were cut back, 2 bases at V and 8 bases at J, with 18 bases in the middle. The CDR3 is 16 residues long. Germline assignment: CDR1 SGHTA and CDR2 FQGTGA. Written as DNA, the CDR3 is TGTGCCAGCAGCTTAGACCCGGGACTCCCTGGGGGGGAGCTGTTTTTT. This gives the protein CASSLDPGLPGGELFF.